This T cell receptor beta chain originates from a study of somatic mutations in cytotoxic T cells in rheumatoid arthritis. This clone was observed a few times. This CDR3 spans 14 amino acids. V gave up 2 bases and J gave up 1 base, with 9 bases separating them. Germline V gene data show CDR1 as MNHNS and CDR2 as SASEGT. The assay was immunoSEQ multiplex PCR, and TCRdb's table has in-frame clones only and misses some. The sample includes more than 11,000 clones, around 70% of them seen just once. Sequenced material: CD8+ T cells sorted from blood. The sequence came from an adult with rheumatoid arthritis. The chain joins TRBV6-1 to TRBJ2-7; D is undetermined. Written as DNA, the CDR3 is TGTGCCAGCAGTGAAATGGACGATTCCTACGAGCAGTACTTC. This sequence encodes CASSEMDDSYEQYF.